A single sample is the source of the 2 T cell receptor beta chains below, sequenced in a study of T cell repertoires in aging, cancer and after chemotherapy. The template was genomic DNA from peripheral blood, not RNA. TRB rearrangements spanning V, D and J were amplified using mixed TRB-A/B primers. A single record per CDR3 protein comes from TCRdb applying MiXCR to the multiplex PCR reads. The sample carries over a thousand distinct CDR3 sequences, about a quarter recorded once. Sequencing was done on a sample of blood. Source of these receptors: a human donor with a solid tumor.

By frequency in the sample, this clonotype is medium-sized (0.01 to 0.1%). This chain uses TRBV30 with TRBJ1-6; a weak D match, TRBD1 (5 bases). CDR3 length equals 15 residues. Germline V CDR1 and CDR2: GTSNPN, SVGIG (reference sequence). Trimming cost V 3 bases and J 9 bases, with 18 bases left between them. CDR3 in DNA: TGTGCCTGGAGGCGGGGGACGGGCGGCGTTTCACCCCTCCACTTT. Its protein product is CAWRRGTGGVSPLHF.

By share, this clonotype ranks as medium-sized. This chain links TRBV27 with TRBJ2-7; D ambiguous. The CDR3 covers 10 residues. V lost 10 bases to trimming and J lost 4 bases, with 8 bases between them. Germline CDR1 MNHEY, CDR2 SMNVEV (reference sequence). The CDR3 here is CAINNYEQYF. CDR3 sequence (DNA): TGTGCCATCAATAATTACGAGCAGTACTTC.